The source of this T cell receptor beta chain is a study of control samples from healthy donors and cancer patients. The V gene's germline CDR1 is SGHDT and CDR2 YYEEEE. V lost 6 bases, J lost 4 bases, and 16 bases lay in between. This CDR3 has 14 amino acids. Produced via immunoSEQ multiplex PCR; TCRdb's table is partial and in-frame only. There are about 51,000 clones in the sample; roughly 90% occur only once, and around two fifths lies in the top ten. This chain uses TRBV5-6 with TRBJ1-2; D is perhaps TRBD1 (6 bases). The TCR comes from a man aged 50 or older with head and neck cancer. The source material was PBMCs. The CDR3 loop is CASTTGPPLYGYTF. The CDR3 nucleotides are TGTGCCAGCACCACAGGGCCACCCCTCTATGGCTACACCTTC.